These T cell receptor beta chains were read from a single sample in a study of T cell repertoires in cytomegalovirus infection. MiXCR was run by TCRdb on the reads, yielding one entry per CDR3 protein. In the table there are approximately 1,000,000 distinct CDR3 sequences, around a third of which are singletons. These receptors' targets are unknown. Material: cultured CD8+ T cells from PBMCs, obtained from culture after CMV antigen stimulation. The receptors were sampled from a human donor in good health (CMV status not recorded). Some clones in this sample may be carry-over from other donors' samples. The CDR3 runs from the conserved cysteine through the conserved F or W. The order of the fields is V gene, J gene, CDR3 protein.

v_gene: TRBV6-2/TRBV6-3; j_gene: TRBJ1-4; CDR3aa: CASTTGQTTTNEKLFF
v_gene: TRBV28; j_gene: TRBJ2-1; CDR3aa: CATEGDNDSSYNEQFF
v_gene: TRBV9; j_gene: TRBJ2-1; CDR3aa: CASSGQGSNEQFF
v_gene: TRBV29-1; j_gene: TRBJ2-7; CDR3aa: CSVGGQSSYEQYF
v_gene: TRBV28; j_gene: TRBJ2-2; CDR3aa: CASSWRNTGELFF
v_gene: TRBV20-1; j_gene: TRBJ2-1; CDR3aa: CSASVPVPGTNEQFF
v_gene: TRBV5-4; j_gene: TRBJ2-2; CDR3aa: CASDLGGNTGELFF
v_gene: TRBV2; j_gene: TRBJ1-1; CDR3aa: CASSTPLRDRGPEAFF
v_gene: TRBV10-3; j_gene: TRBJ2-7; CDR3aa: CASQGGSSEQYF
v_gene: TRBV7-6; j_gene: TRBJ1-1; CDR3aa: CASSPGTGDPEAFF
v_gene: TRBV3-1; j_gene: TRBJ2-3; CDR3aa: CASSQLGPSTDTQYF
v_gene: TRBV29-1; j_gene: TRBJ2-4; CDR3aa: CSVEDSQIGQNIQYF
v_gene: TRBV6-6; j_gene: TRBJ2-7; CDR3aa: CASSPRQRSYEQYF
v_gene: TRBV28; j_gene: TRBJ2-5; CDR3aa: CASSHRQGRRKETQYF
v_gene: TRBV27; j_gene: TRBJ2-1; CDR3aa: CASSFGRGVSYNEQFF
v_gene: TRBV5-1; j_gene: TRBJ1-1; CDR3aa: CASSPLDEGGTEAFF
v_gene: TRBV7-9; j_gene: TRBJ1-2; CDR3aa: CASSSGTGDYNYGYTF
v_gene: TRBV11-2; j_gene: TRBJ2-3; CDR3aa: CASSLRTGGDTQYF
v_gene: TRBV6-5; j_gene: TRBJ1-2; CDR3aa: CASSDPGREDGYTF
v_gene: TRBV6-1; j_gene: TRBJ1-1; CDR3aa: CASPHARLENTEAFF
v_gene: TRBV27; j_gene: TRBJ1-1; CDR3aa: CASSPGSGTEAFF
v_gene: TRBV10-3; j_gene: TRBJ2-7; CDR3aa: CAISESKGALNYEQYF